Following are 28 T cell receptor beta chains from one sample sequenced in a study of T cell responses to AZD1222 COVID-19 vaccine. The repertoire was sequenced with immunoSEQ multiplex PCR; TCRdb's copy has only in-frame clones and lacks some. This table has about 150,000 clones, around 89% appearing once. The sample in question was peripheral blood, obtained on day 0 of MenACWY control vaccination. The receptors were gathered from an adult in good health.

V is TRBV27 and J is TRBJ2-7, with D tentatively TRBD2 (6 bases). This CDR3 region has 15 residues. The ends were cut back, 3 bases at V and 3 bases at J, with 15 bases in the middle. In germline, CDR1 is MNHEY, CDR2 SMNVEV (reference sequence). This chain's CDR3 is CASSFLSGLHYEQYF. CDR3 in DNA: TGTGCCAGCAGTTTCTTATCGGGACTCCACTACGAGCAGTACTTC.

The chain uses TRBV29-1 and TRBJ1-1; D is unclear. Between the trimmed V and J ends, which lost 2 bases and 0 bases, there was a span of 10 bases. The CDR3 has 14 residues. Germline V CDR1 and CDR2: SQVTM, ANQGSEA. In DNA, the CDR3 is TGCAGCGTTGAATTAACAGTCTTGAACACTGAAGCTTTCTTT. Translating gives CSVELTVLNTEAFF.

The rearrangement links TRBV5-1 to TRBJ2-2, with a weak D call TRBD2 (5 bases). The CDR3 has 15 residues. Germline assignment: CDR1 SGHRS and CDR2 YFSETQ. V lost 5 bases, J lost 3 bases, and 14 bases lay in between. The CDR3 is CASSSASGDTGELFF. In nucleotides, the CDR3 is TGCGCCAGCAGTTCTGCCAGCGGTGACACCGGGGAGCTGTTTTTT.

The chain recombines TRBV2 with TRBJ1-1; TRBD1 might be the D (5 bases). The CDR3 length is 12 residues. CDR1 is SNHLY and CDR2 is FYNNEI in the germline V gene. V lost 7 bases to trimming and J lost 6 bases, with 12 bases between them. CDR3 amino acids: CASIYRFAEAFF. The CDR3, as DNA: TGTGCCAGCATCTACAGGTTTGCTGAAGCTTTCTTT.

The table lists this clone with a few counts. The rearrangement joins TRBV27 to TRBJ2-7; 11 nucleotides match TRBD1. Germline CDR1 is MNHEY and CDR2 is SMNVEV (reference sequence). The V gene end was trimmed by 3 bases and the J gene end by 7 bases; junction bases not matched to a gene: 5. This CDR3 has 14 amino acids. The CDR3 DNA sequence: TGTGCCAGCAGTTTGGGGACAGGGGGAGTGGAGCAGTACTTC. As protein: CASSLGTGGVEQYF.

This sequence joins TRBV7-2 and TRBJ1-1; D unclear. Deletions cut 5 bases from V and 2 bases from J, with 12 bases between. From germline, CDR1 is SGHTA and CDR2 FQGNSA. CDR3 size: 14 residues. In DNA, the CDR3 is TGTGCCAGCAGCCTCCTCTCCTTTAACACTGAAGCTTTCTTT. Protein: CASSLLSFNTEAFF.

This chain uses TRBV7-9 with TRBJ2-2; no firm D call. V lost 5 bases, J lost 4 bases, and 14 bases lay in between. This CDR3 has 15 amino acids. Germline V gives CDR1 SEHNR, CDR2 FQNEAQ (reference sequence). Here the CDR3 reads CASSRPGSSTGELFF. DNA for the CDR3: TGTGCCAGCAGCCGCCCGGGTTCCAGCACCGGGGAGCTGTTTTTT.

This clone appeared a single time. The gene calls are TRBV24-1 and TRBJ2-1; 8 bases agree with TRBD2. The J segment lost 7 bases and the V segment lost 5 bases, leaving 6 bases of the junction unmatched. Germline V lookup: CDR1 KGHDR, CDR2 SFDVKD. The CDR3 is 14 residues long. This CDR3 is CATSASGGPNEQFF. The CDR3 DNA is TGTGCCACCAGTGCGTCGGGGGGGCCTAATGAGCAGTTCTTC.

The chain links TRBV15 to TRBJ1-4; 12 bases are a match to TRBD1. Germline loops: CDR1 LNHNV, CDR2 YYDKDF (reference sequence). Trimming at V came to 4 bases and at J to 7 bases, leaving 4 bases not matched to a gene. This CDR3 is built from 15 residues. DNA of the CDR3: TGTGCCACCAGCAAACGGGACAGGGGGCTTGAAAAACTGTTTTTT. Translation: CATSKRDRGLEKLFF.

The chain employs TRBV4-3 and TRBJ2-7, with a tentative D call TRBD2 (7 bases). CDR1 and CDR2 from the germline V gene are LGHNA and YSLEER. V lost 2 bases and J 2 bases, leaving 31 bases between the germline ends. This CDR3 contains 21 residues. Written as DNA, the CDR3 is TGCGCCAGCAGCCAAAATAGACCGGGACGGGGAGGGACACGGGCTACCTACGAGCAGTACTTC. This codes for CASSQNRPGRGGTRATYEQYF.

This chain links TRBV5-1 with TRBJ1-1; possibly TRBD1 for D (5 bases). This CDR3 has 15 residues. Germline CDR1 SGHRS, CDR2 YFSETQ. Trimming stripped 2 bases from V and 0 bases from J, with 11 bases between. The CDR3 is CASSFGGGVNTEAFF. CDR3 bases: TGCGCCAGCAGCTTTGGGGGTGGGGTGAACACTGAAGCTTTCTTT.

CDR3 bases: TGTGCCAGCAGCCCTTTAAACACTGAAGCTTTCTTT. Protein product: CASSPLNTEAFF. V usage is TRBV12-3 or TRBV12-4 and J usage is TRBJ1-1; no definite D call. The V end was cut by 6 bases, the J end by 2 bases, with 7 bases between. The CDR3 sequence is 12 residues long.

In its sample, this clone was seen once. V gene TRBV5-1 combines with J gene TRBJ2-7; TRBD2 agrees at 10 bases. There are 13 residues in the CDR3. CDR1 and CDR2 from the germline V gene are SGHRS and YFSETQ. J was trimmed by 3 bases and V by 4 bases; bases with no gene match: 1. Here the CDR3 reads CASSTSGNYEQYF. Written as DNA, the CDR3 is TGCGCCAGCAGCACTAGCGGGAACTACGAGCAGTACTTC.

The chain combines TRBV5-1 with TRBJ2-3, with D maybe TRBD2 (6 bases). The germline CDR1 and CDR2 sequences are SGHRS and YFSETQ. The germline V and J ends were trimmed by 0 bases and 4 bases, with 9 bases remaining between them. There are 14 residues in the CDR3. The CDR3, as DNA: TGCGCCAGCAGCTTGGAAACGGGGGCAGATACGCAGTATTTT. As protein: CASSLETGADTQYF.

This chain links TRBV27 with TRBJ2-7; the match to TRBD2 covers 13 bases. The CDR3 consists of 22 residues. V trimming: 1 base; J trimming: 1 base; junction bases outside the gene matches: 19. Germline V gene lookup returns CDR1 MNHEY and CDR2 SMNVEV (reference sequence). For the CDR3, the DNA is TGTGCCAGCAGTTTATTTTCTCGGACTAGCGGGAGTCTCTTTGGGGATTCCTACGAGCAGTACTTC. Translated, it gives CASSLFSRTSGSLFGDSYEQYF.

The V and J genes are TRBV30 and TRBJ2-5; D unclear. Germline V lookup: CDR1 GTSNPN, CDR2 SVGIG (reference sequence). V lost 3 bases and J lost 2, with 10 bases in between. CDR3 length equals 13 residues. CDR3 sequence (DNA): TGTGCCTGGAGGAAGACCCTACAAGAGACCCAGTACTTC. Residues: CAWRKTLQETQYF.

CDR3 region: CASRANSRNYGYTF. In DNA, the CDR3 is TGTGCCAGCAGAGCAAACTCGAGAAACTATGGCTACACCTTC. The chain couples TRBV3-1 (or the pseudogene TRBV3-2) to TRBJ1-2; D unresolved. The germline gives CDR1 LGHDT, CDR2 YNNKEL (reference sequence). The CDR3 length is 14 residues. Trimming removed 6 bases from V and 2 bases from J, with 13 bases in between.

For this clone: The same CDR3 is also encoded by other DNA sequences in this sample. The rearrangement joins TRBV18 to TRBJ1-2; D not certain. Germline assignment: CDR1 KGHSH and CDR2 LQKENI. This CDR3 is built from 13 residues. The V end lost 3 bases, the J end lost 2 bases, and 7 bases lay between the germline ends. The CDR3 coding sequence is TGTGCCAGCTCACCCGACGGAAACTATGGCTACACCTTC. It specifies CASSPDGNYGYTF.

The V and J genes are TRBV7-6 and TRBJ1-1; possible D gene TRBD1, 5 bases. V lost 4 bases to trimming and J lost 3 bases, with 30 bases between them. There are 20 residues in the CDR3. Germline-derived CDR1 and CDR2 are SGHVS and FNYEAQ. CDR3 sequence reads: CASSSAPWRLGGPPHTEAFF. CDR3 nucleotides: TGTGCCAGCAGCTCAGCCCCTTGGCGCCTCGGGGGACCCCCTCACACTGAAGCTTTCTTT. The entire variable domain, with the rest obtained from reference TRBV7-6 and TRBJ1-1, is as follows: GAGVSQSPRYKVTKRGQDVALRCDPISGHVSLYWYRQALGQGPEFLTYFNYEAQQDKSGLPNDRFSAERPEGSISTLTIQRTEQRDSAMYRCASSSAPWRLGGPPHTEAFFGQGTRLTVV.

V is TRBV29-1 and J is TRBJ1-1; TRBD1 agrees at 7 bases. V lost 5 bases to trimming and J lost 3 bases; unmatched junction nucleotides: 9. The CDR3 spans 14 residues. Germline V gives CDR1 SQVTM, CDR2 ANQGSEA. As DNA, the CDR3 is TGCAGCGTTCATAGACAGGGAGTCGACACTGAAGCTTTCTTT. Protein: CSVHRQGVDTEAFF.

As concerns this clone: At the DNA level, this CDR3 is encoded by other sequences in the same sample as well. J is TRBJ1-1 and V is TRBV7-2; D perhaps matches TRBD1 (5 bases). The CDR3 runs to 14 residues. V shed 5 bases and J shed 2 bases, with 12 bases lying between them. Per the germline V gene, CDR1 is SGHTA and CDR2 is FQGNSA. CDR3 DNA: TGTGCCAGCAGCCTCCTCGGGGGAAACACTGAAGCTTTCTTT. Its protein is CASSLLGGNTEAFF.

The chain uses TRBV6-5 and TRBJ1-2; 7 bases map to TRBD1. The V and J ends lost 0 bases and 8 bases, in that order; junction bases with no gene match: 12. The germline V gene encodes CDR1 MNHEY and CDR2 SVGAGI. The CDR3 runs 16 residues. CDR3 coding DNA: TGTGCCAGCAGTTACTCTGGGGATCGGACAGGCCGGGGCTACACCTTC. Residues: CASSYSGDRTGRGYTF.

This clone is a singleton in its sample. The V call is TRBV19, the J call TRBJ1-2; no firm D call. V lost 4 bases to trimming and J lost 8 bases, with 11 bases between them. This CDR3 contains 12 residues. Germline CDR1 is LNHDA and CDR2 is SQIVND (reference sequence). CDR3 protein: CASSRTIYGYTF. In nucleotides, the CDR3 is TGTGCCAGTAGTAGAACAATTTACGGCTACACCTTC.

The chain joins TRBV7-2 to TRBJ1-5; D gene unclear. The CDR3 is 12 amino acids. The V and J ends lost 5 bases and 5 bases respectively, with 7 bases between them. Looked up from germline, CDR1 is SGHTA and CDR2 is FQGNSA. As DNA, the CDR3 is TGTGCCAGCAGCATCGATTATCAGCCCCAGCATTTT. Protein: CASSIDYQPQHF.

This clone turned up a few times. The chain has TRBV4-2 and TRBJ1-3; TRBD1 agrees at 8 bases. The trim removed 0 bases at V and 4 bases at J, leaving 2 bases unmatched. The CDR3 has 15 residues. CDR1 and CDR2 (germline): LGHNA, YNFKEQ. In nucleotides, the CDR3 is TGTGCCAGCAGCCAAGACAGGGGGCACGGAAACACCATATATTTT. It is translated as CASSQDRGHGNTIYF.

The CDR3 bases are TGTGCCAGCAGCTTACAAGTTGCCCTCCGGAGGGGTGGCTACACCTTC. Translation: CASSLQVALRRGGYTF. V gene TRBV7-3 combines with J gene TRBJ1-2; perhaps TRBD1 as D (5 bases). CDR1 SGHTA and CDR2 FQGTGA come from the germline V gene. The CDR3 has 16 residues. Trimming left V 2 bases short and J 7 bases short, with 20 bases between.

The chain employs TRBV7-2 and TRBJ2-1; 10 nucleotides line up with TRBD2. Trimming cost V 5 bases and J 3 bases; bases outside gene matches: 13. Germline lookup yields CDR1 SGHTA and CDR2 FQGNSA. This CDR3 has 18 residues. The chain's CDR3 is CASSPPWTSGLYYNEQFF. In DNA, the CDR3 is TGTGCCAGCAGCCCCCCGTGGACTAGCGGCTTATACTACAATGAGCAGTTCTTC.

J is TRBJ2-2 and V is TRBV19, with 10 bases that match TRBD2. This CDR3 has 18 amino acids. Trimming cost V 6 bases and J 5 bases; bases outside gene matches: 15. Per the germline V gene, CDR1 is LNHDA and CDR2 is SQIVND (reference sequence). In DNA, the CDR3 is TGTGCCAGTAGGCCCGTCAGGGAAGCTAGCGGGGGAACCGGGGAGCTGTTTTTT. Protein: CASRPVREASGGTGELFF.